This T cell receptor beta chain was identified in a study of CD8+ T cells in alopecia areata. Extraction and reverse transcription of RNA yielded cDNA as the sequencing template. Some clones are missing from TCRdb's copy, which holds only in-frame ones; the method was immunoSEQ multiplex PCR. The sample includes 70,000 or so clones, around 29% of them seen just once. The sample's treatment: oral pan-JAK inhibitor, 5-10 mg twice daily. With regard to this clone: Its antigen is still unknown.

V was trimmed by 4 bases and J by 5 bases, leaving 11 bases between them. Looked up from germline, CDR1 is SGHAT and CDR2 is FQNNGV. The CDR3 has 14 amino acids. Findings and limits, study-wide: Within the top 100, expanded CD8+ clones significantly decreased with tofacitinib, as did scalp clonality.

The sample was CD8+ T cells sorted from blood, taken at week 4, from a patient treated with tofacitinib. This clonotype was obtained from a human donor with alopecia areata. The chain recombines TRBV11-2 with TRBJ2-2, with D unresolved. DNA of the CDR3: TGTGCCAGCAGCTCAGGTTCCGAAACCGGGGAGCTGTTTTTT. It is translated as CASSSGSETGELFF.